Listed here are 20 T cell receptor beta chains from one sample, sequenced in a study of T cell repertoires in cytomegalovirus infection. TCRdb independently ran MiXCR on the reads; one entry per CDR3 protein. This table has fewer than 550,000 distinct CDR3 sequences, roughly 29% appearing once. Material: PBMCs. Receptors originate from a human donor in good health (CMV status not recorded). Some clones in this sample may be carry-over from other donors' samples.

The chain couples TRBV6-5 to TRBJ2-5; 16 bases are a match to TRBD2. The CDR3 consists of 16 residues. The ends lost 2 bases at V and 12 bases at J; junction bases unmatched: 9. CDR1 MNHEY and CDR2 SVGAGI come from the germline V gene. The CDR3 spells CASSYTTGTSGRAKYF. The CDR3 DNA reads as TGTGCCAGCAGTTACACTACCGGGACTAGCGGGAGGGCCAAGTACTTC.

This clonotype has more than one count but fewer than ten. This chain links TRBV7-9 with TRBJ1-1; 7 nucleotides agree with TRBD1. V was clipped by 5 bases and J by 6 bases; unmatched bases: 9. CDR1 and CDR2 from the germline V gene are SEHNR and FQNEAQ (reference sequence). The CDR3 contains 14 residues. CDR3: CASSPGTAPSEAFF. The CDR3 DNA sequence: TGTGCCAGCAGCCCAGGGACAGCCCCATCTGAAGCTTTCTTT.

The chain has TRBV5-4 and TRBJ1-2; weak D call: TRBD1 (5 bases). Trimming cost V 4 bases and J 4 bases, with 11 bases left between them. The CDR3 runs 13 residues. Germline V gene sequence: CDR1 SGHNT, CDR2 YYREEE (reference sequence). The CDR3 nucleotides are TGTGCCAGCAGCACTGACAGCCCCTATGGCTACACCTTC. Translated: CASSTDSPYGYTF.

This chain connects TRBV18 to TRBJ2-3; D gene uncertain. The CDR3 runs 16 residues. Germline assignment: CDR1 KGHSH and CDR2 LQKENI. Trimming shortened V by 4 bases and J by 1 base, and 15 bases separated the two germline ends. The CDR3 loop reads CASSLITGSRTDTQYF. CDR3 in DNA: TGTGCCAGCTCACTTATTACTGGGTCGCGCACAGATACGCAGTATTTT.

The rearrangement links TRBV20-1 to TRBJ1-2, with 7 positions matching TRBD1. This CDR3 comprises 15 residues. CDR1 and CDR2 (germline): DFQATT, SNEGSKA (reference sequence). V dropped 5 bases and J dropped 3; count of bases not matched to a gene: 12. Written as DNA, the CDR3 is TGCAGTGCTGAGGGACGAGGGACAGCCGACTATGGCTACACCTTC. This translates into CSAEGRGTADYGYTF.

The J gene is TRBJ1-2, the V gene TRBV12-3 or TRBV12-4; no firm D call. The CDR3 sequence is 13 residues long. The ends were cut back, 1 base at V and 6 bases at J, with 9 bases in the middle. The CDR3 region is CASSLGSPNGYTF. The CDR3 bases are TGTGCCAGCAGTTTAGGGTCACCTAATGGCTACACCTTC.

The rearrangement joins TRBV20-1 to TRBJ2-1, with TRBD1 matching over 11 bases. This CDR3 has 14 residues. V lost 4 bases, J lost 7 bases, and 6 bases stayed unmatched. The germline V gene encodes CDR1 DFQATT and CDR2 SNEGSKA (reference sequence). The CDR3 here is CSANRDRGGNEQFF. The CDR3 DNA reads TGCAGTGCTAACCGGGACAGGGGGGGAAATGAGCAGTTCTTC.

This clonotype was detected many times. The chain carries TRBV7-2 and TRBJ2-5, with TRBD2 matching 7 bases. J lost 4 bases, V lost 5 bases, and 13 bases had no gene match. The CDR3 sequence is 16 residues long. Germline V gives CDR1 SGHTA, CDR2 FQGNSA. CDR3: CASSPSTGGGGETQYF. In nucleotides, the CDR3 is TGTGCCAGCAGCCCCTCTACGGGAGGTGGGGGAGAGACCCAGTACTTC.

The chain uses TRBV24-1 and TRBJ2-7; no firm D call. Germline V CDR1 and CDR2: KGHDR, SFDVKD. The CDR3 totals 11 residues. V lost 4 bases, J lost 6 bases, and 6 bases lay in between. For the CDR3, the DNA is TGTGCCACCAGTGACTTGGGCGAGCAGTACTTC. Translating it yields CATSDLGEQYF.

This clonotype was observed a few times. The CDR3 protein is CASLGRWTQYF. For the CDR3, the DNA is TGTGCCAGCCTAGGGAGGTGGACCCAGTACTTC. The chain is built from TRBV2 and TRBJ2-5, with a tentative D call TRBD2 (6 bases). CDR3 length: 11 amino acids. The V gene's germline CDR1 is SNHLY and CDR2 FYNNEI. The V end was cut by 8 bases, the J end by 7 bases, with 11 bases between.

This clonotype occurred once. The genes are TRBV7-2 and TRBJ1-3, with D uncertain. CDR1 is SGHTA and CDR2 is FQGNSA in the germline V gene. Trimming took 5 bases from V and 5 from J, leaving 16 bases between them. The CDR3 consists of 15 residues. CDR3 sequence reads: CASSLRTIARNTIYF. CDR3 sequence (DNA): TGTGCCAGCAGCCTAAGGACTATAGCAAGAAACACCATATATTTT. The whole variable domain, remainder taken from reference TRBV7-2 and TRBJ1-3, is GAGVSQSPSNKVTEKGKDVELRCDPISGHTALYWYRQSLGQGLEFLIYFQGNSAPDKSGLPSDRFSAERTGGSVSTLTIQRTQQEDSAVYLCASSLRTIARNTIYFGEGSWLTVV.

This clonotype came up a few times. The rearrangement uses TRBV6-2 or TRBV6-3 and TRBJ2-1; maybe TRBD1 (6 bases). The CDR3 runs 16 residues. Per the germline V gene, CDR1 is MNHEY and CDR2 is SVGEGT. Trimming removed 2 bases at V and 3 bases at J, with 14 bases between. DNA for the CDR3: TGTGCCAGCAGTTACCGCCCGACAGGCCTCTACAATGAGCAGTTCTTC. This translates into CASSYRPTGLYNEQFF.

This clonotype was observed at least ten times. V gene TRBV7-2 combines with J gene TRBJ1-1, with a possible D match to TRBD1 (5 bases). The CDR3 has 14 amino acids. From germline, CDR1 is SGHTA and CDR2 FQGNSA. Trimming took off 0 bases at V and 0 bases at J, with 5 bases between the two ends. The CDR3 protein is CASSLAGLNTEAFF. In DNA form, the CDR3 reads TGTGCCAGCAGCTTAGCGGGACTGAACACTGAAGCTTTCTTT.

The chain employs TRBV5-4 and TRBJ1-1, with 12 bases fitting TRBD1. The CDR3 is 16 amino acids. Germline CDR1 and CDR2: SGHNT and YYREEE (reference sequence). J lost 1 base, V lost 0 bases, and 1 base had no gene match. The CDR3 loop reads CASSLGGQGANTEAFF. As DNA, the CDR3 is TGTGCCAGCAGCTTGGGGGGACAGGGGGCGAACACTGAAGCTTTCTTT.

This clonotype was observed at least ten times. The V call is TRBV12-3 or TRBV12-4, the J call TRBJ2-7, with TRBD2 identical over 10 bases. V shed 2 bases, J shed 5 bases, and the junction held 3 bases outside the gene matches. This CDR3 has 14 residues. CDR3 residues: CASSLLAGVHEQYF. In DNA, the CDR3 is TGTGCCAGCAGTTTACTAGCGGGAGTCCACGAGCAGTACTTC.

The J gene is TRBJ1-2, the V gene TRBV5-6, with unresolved D. The germline CDR1 and CDR2 sequences are SGHDT and YYEEEE. The CDR3 contains 15 residues. Between the trimmed V and J ends, which lost 4 bases and 0 bases, there was a span of 13 bases. CDR3 loop: CASSTSRRPNYGYTF. DNA for the CDR3: TGTGCCAGCAGCACCTCTCGCCGACCTAACTATGGCTACACCTTC.

The genes are TRBV7-2 and TRBJ2-2; 9 positions agree with TRBD2. V shed 3 bases, J shed 8 bases, and the junction held 7 bases outside the gene matches. CDR3 length: 15 amino acids. The germline gives CDR1 SGHTA, CDR2 FQGNSA. In DNA form, the CDR3 reads TGTGCCAGCAGCTTGGGACTAGCTAATCGGGGGGAGCTGTTTTTT. This encodes CASSLGLANRGELFF.

This clonotype was counted many times. The chain uses TRBV7-2 and TRBJ2-3; 8 nucleotides align to TRBD2. Germline V CDR1 and CDR2: SGHTA, FQGNSA. V shed 2 bases, J shed 1 base, and the junction held 2 bases outside the gene matches. The CDR3 runs to 15 residues. In DNA form, the CDR3 reads TGTGCCAGCAGCTTACCGACTAGCGGCACAGATACGCAGTATTTT. It codes for CASSLPTSGTDTQYF.

The V call is TRBV25-1, the J call TRBJ1-6; D is unclear. The CDR3 loop spans 14 amino acids. CDR1 MGHDK and CDR2 SYGVNS come from the germline V gene. Trimming removed 2 bases from V and 7 bases from J, with 9 bases in between. CDR3 DNA sequence: TGTGCCAGCAGTGAAGGGTCTCGGAATTCACCCCTCCACTTT. Translation: CASSEGSRNSPLHF.

The chain carries TRBV28 and TRBJ2-7, with D hard to call. V was pared by 1 base and J by 4 bases, with 17 bases between. The CDR3 contains 16 residues. CDR1 is MDHEN, CDR2 SYDVKM, per germline. The CDR3 DNA follows: TGTGCCAGCAGTTTATCCTCGAACCCGACTCCATACGAGCAGTACTTC. It translates to CASSLSSNPTPYEQYF.